These T cell receptor beta chains were read from a single sample in a study of T-cell reconstitution after alpha-beta-depleted transplantation in children. One entry per CDR3 protein results from TCRdb running MiXCR on the PCR reads. The sample yields approximately 400,000 distinct CDR3 sequences, roughly 10% seen once. Sequencing used PBMCs from the stem cell graft donor, obtained from the stem cell graft. These receptors all stem from a human donor who donated a stem cell graft to a child with acute myeloid leukemia. CDR3s include the opening cysteine and the closing phenylalanine or tryptophan. D genes are given only for firm matches. Clone size appears in some rows only: once, few, many, or a class for an expanded clone.

v_call,j_call,d_call,clone_size,cdr3_nt,cdr3_aa
TRBV29-1,TRBJ2-2,-,-,TGCAGCGTTGAAGATCGAGGTTACGGGGAGCTGTTTTTT,CSVEDRGYGELFF
TRBV12-3/TRBV12-4,TRBJ2-2,-,few,TGTGCCAGCCAGGATGCCGACAGGACCGGGGAGCTGTTTTTT,CASQDADRTGELFF
TRBV5-1,TRBJ2-5,-,-,TGCGCCAGCCGTTTCCAGCAAGAGACCCAGTACTTC,CASRFQQETQYF
TRBV7-9,TRBJ2-3,TRBD1,few,TGTGCCAGCAGCGACGGGGACAGGGGTGTGGATACGCAGTATTTT,CASSDGDRGVDTQYF
TRBV7-9,TRBJ1-1,TRBD1,-,TGTGCCAGCAGCCCAGGGGGCGGACTGAACACTGAAGCTTTCTTT,CASSPGGGLNTEAFF
TRBV20-1,TRBJ2-1,-,many,TGCAGTGCTAGAGATGTGGCTAGCTCCTACAATGAGCAGTTCTTC,CSARDVASSYNEQFF
TRBV5-1,TRBJ2-2,-,-,TGCGCCAGCAGGCTTAACACCGACACCGGGGAGCTGTTTTTT,CASRLNTDTGELFF
TRBV12-5,TRBJ1-2,TRBD1,many,TGTGCTAGTGGTTTGGTATCTCCTTTGGACAGGGCTATATTAATCTATGGCTACACCTTC,CASGLVSPLDRAILIYGYTF
TRBV4-1,TRBJ1-4,-,few,TGCGCCAGCAGCTTCCGACGGTCAACTAATGAAAAACTGTTTTTT,CASSFRRSTNEKLFF
TRBV29-1,TRBJ2-1,-,-,TGCAGCGTTGAGGGACACCAGTTTTTTCTGTACAATGAGCAGTTCTTC,CSVEGHQFFLYNEQFF
TRBV5-1,TRBJ2-7,-,-,TGCGCCAGCAGCTTGGATGTCGAGCAGTACTTC,CASSLDVEQYF
TRBV27,TRBJ1-5,TRBD1,few,TGTGCCAGCAGTTCCTACAGGGGTAGTGGCAATCAGCCCCAGCATTTT,CASSSYRGSGNQPQHF
TRBV6-1,TRBJ1-4,TRBD1,-,TGTGCCAGCAGTGTTAACCCCAGGACAGGCCTTAATGAAAAACTGTTTTTT,CASSVNPRTGLNEKLFF
TRBV19,TRBJ2-1,-,-,TGTGCCAGTAGTATCCGGGGAGAGGGGACCCATGAGCAGTTCTTC,CASSIRGEGTHEQFF
TRBV5-1,TRBJ2-7,TRBD2,few,TGCGCCAGCAGCTTAGGCGGGAGTAACGAGCAGTACTTC,CASSLGGSNEQYF
TRBV29-1,TRBJ2-1,-,many,TGCAGCGTTGTTCGGACGGGAAGTGAGCAGTTCTTC,CSVVRTGSEQFF
TRBV5-1,TRBJ2-5,TRBD2,many,TGCGCCAGCAGCTCCGTCGGGGGGGAGACCCAGTACTTC,CASSSVGGETQYF
TRBV20-1,TRBJ2-3,-,-,TGCAGTGCTAGCCTAGCGACGGGCGGCACAGATACGCAGTATTTT,CSASLATGGTDTQYF
TRBV5-1,TRBJ2-5,TRBD1,-,TGCGCCAGCAGCCCCGGGGGACAGGGGAGATCGGAGACCCAGTACTTC,CASSPGGQGRSETQYF
TRBV20-1,TRBJ2-7,-,few,TGCAGTGCCGCGACTGACCAGGTTGACTACGAGCAGTACTTC,CSAATDQVDYEQYF
TRBV11-2,TRBJ2-1,TRBD2,-,TGTGCCAGCAGCTTATCTAGCGGGGGTACCAGCTCCTACAATGAGCAGTTCTTC,CASSLSSGGTSSYNEQFF
TRBV12-3/TRBV12-4,TRBJ1-2,-,few,TGTGCCAGCAGGCGACAGGACCGAAACTATGGCTACACCTTC,CASRRQDRNYGYTF
TRBV20-1,TRBJ2-1,-,-,TGCAGTGCCCCCGGGGATGGCTTCGGCAATGAGCAGTTCTTC,CSAPGDGFGNEQFF
TRBV11-2,TRBJ2-3,TRBD1,-,TGTGCCAGCAGCTTGAGGGGACAGGCTAGCACAGATACGCAGTATTTT,CASSLRGQASTDTQYF
TRBV20-1,TRBJ2-5,-,few,TGCAGTGCTAGAGGTTTACGGGCAGCCTGGAATCAAGAGACCCAGTACTTC,CSARGLRAAWNQETQYF
TRBV18,TRBJ1-4,TRBD1,many,TGTGCCAGCTCACCACCGGGACAGTATTATGAAAAACTGTTTTTT,CASSPPGQYYEKLFF
TRBV6-2/TRBV6-3,TRBJ2-7,TRBD2,-,TGTGCCAGCAGTCCACAACTTCCCGGGACTAGCGGGAGTAGGGCCTACGAGCAGTACTTC,CASSPQLPGTSGSRAYEQYF
TRBV30,TRBJ1-2,-,few,TGTGCCTGGAGTCAGATGTGGAGTGGCTACACCTTC,CAWSQMWSGYTF
TRBV3-1,TRBJ2-1,-,-,TGTGCCAGCAGCAACAGCGCCAGCTCCTACAATGAGCAGTTCTTC,CASSNSASSYNEQFF
TRBV12-3/TRBV12-4,TRBJ1-5,-,-,TGTGCCAGCAGTTTCGATCAGCCCCAGCATTTT,CASSFDQPQHF
TRBV27,TRBJ2-7,TRBD2,few,TGTGCCAGCAGCCCCGGGGGGAGGGGCTACGAGCAGTACTTC,CASSPGGRGYEQYF
TRBV12-3/TRBV12-4,TRBJ1-2,-,few,TGTGCCAGCAGTCCGCGGGGACGCCGGGGCTACACCTTC,CASSPRGRRGYTF
TRBV5-1,TRBJ1-6,TRBD1,few,TGCGCCAGCAGCTTGGCGGGACAGGGAGATTCACCCCTCCACTTT,CASSLAGQGDSPLHF
TRBV10-3,TRBJ2-2,TRBD2,few,TGTGCCATCAGTGGCCGGGGACTAGCGGGCGTAAACACCGGGGAGCTGTTTTTT,CAISGRGLAGVNTGELFF
TRBV5-1,TRBJ1-1,-,few,TGCGCCAGCAGCTTGGTCGGGGAGGACACTGAAGCTTTCTTT,CASSLVGEDTEAFF
TRBV5-1,TRBJ2-7,-,few,TGCGCCAGCAGCCCCCCGAGCAGCGGTGGGGCCTACGAGCAGTACTTC,CASSPPSSGGAYEQYF
TRBV7-6,TRBJ2-1,-,-,TGTGCCAGCAGCTCTAAATCGGGAAGGGCCTACAATGAGCAGTTCTTC,CASSSKSGRAYNEQFF
TRBV9,TRBJ2-2,TRBD1,few,TGTGCCAGCAGCGTAGGAGGGACAGGAGGTTTCACCGGGGAGCTGTTTTTT,CASSVGGTGGFTGELFF
TRBV18,TRBJ2-2,-,few,TGTGCCAGCTCACCACCAGGACAACACACCGGGGAGCTGTTTTTT,CASSPPGQHTGELFF
TRBV25-1,TRBJ2-3,TRBD1,few,TGTGCCAGCACCCCGGACAGGGCACCCGATACGCAGTATTTT,CASTPDRAPDTQYF
TRBV12-3/TRBV12-4,TRBJ1-5,-,few,TGTGCCAGCAGTTTCACCGACGGGGGGGACCAGCCCCAGCATTTT,CASSFTDGGDQPQHF
TRBV14,TRBJ2-5,-,-,TGTGCCAGCAGCCTGACCCCGCGAGAGACCCAGTACTTC,CASSLTPRETQYF
TRBV29-1,TRBJ2-5,-,many,TGCAGCGTGGGCCGGGACCGCCAAGAGACCCAGTACTTC,CSVGRDRQETQYF
TRBV4-3,TRBJ2-1,-,-,TGCGCCAGCAGCCAAGAATGGGGCGGGATGGATAATGAGCAGTTCTTC,CASSQEWGGMDNEQFF
TRBV5-1,TRBJ1-2,-,-,TGCGTCAGCAGCTCGCAAAACTATGGCTACACCTTC,CVSSSQNYGYTF
TRBV30,TRBJ2-1,-,few,TGTGCCGACTTCCTGTTCGGGGACAATGAGCAGTTCTTC,CADFLFGDNEQFF
TRBV29-1,TRBJ2-5,-,-,TGCAGCGCTGCGCGCCAGCAAGAGACCCAGTACTTC,CSAARQQETQYF
TRBV7-9,TRBJ1-4,-,-,TGTGCCAGCAGCTTACGGGCCCTGGGGGCGAATGAAAAACTGTTTTTT,CASSLRALGANEKLFF
TRBV4-2,TRBJ2-1,TRBD2,many,TGTGCCAGCAGCCAGAGGGGGGGACTAGCGGGGGGCGATGAGCAGTTCTTC,CASSQRGGLAGGDEQFF
TRBV29-1,TRBJ2-3,-,many,TGCAGCGTTGACGTGAGCACAGATACGCAGTATTTT,CSVDVSTDTQYF
TRBV2,TRBJ2-4,-,-,TGTGCCAGCAGTGAGATCGGGGGCCGGAACATTCAGTACTTC,CASSEIGGRNIQYF
TRBV20-1,TRBJ2-7,TRBD2,-,TGCAGTGCGGTACTAGCGGGGGGGAGCTACGAGCAGTACTTC,CSAVLAGGSYEQYF
TRBV7-9,TRBJ2-5,TRBD2,few,TGTGCCAGCAGCTTCCGCACGGGAGGGGGGACGGAGACCCAGTACTTC,CASSFRTGGGTETQYF
TRBV5-1,TRBJ2-7,TRBD1,few,TGCGCCAGCAGCAAGGGGACAGTCCGTGGCGGGGAGCAGTACTTC,CASSKGTVRGGEQYF
TRBV7-2,TRBJ2-3,-,few,TGTGCCAGCAGCTTCCGGCAGGGCGCAGATACGCAGTATTTT,CASSFRQGADTQYF
TRBV7-3,TRBJ2-2,-,few,TGTGCCAGCAGCTTTGTCCCGAACACCGGGGAGCTGTTTTTT,CASSFVPNTGELFF
TRBV29-1,TRBJ2-1,TRBD2,few,TGCAGCGTTGGCGAACTAGCGAACGAGCAGTTCTTC,CSVGELANEQFF
TRBV3-1,TRBJ2-3,-,few,TGTGCCAGCAGCCAAGTACGGGGAGATACGCAGTATTTT,CASSQVRGDTQYF
TRBV6-5,TRBJ1-4,-,many,TGTGCCAGCAGTTCTAATCCAACTAATGAAAAACTGTTTTTT,CASSSNPTNEKLFF
TRBV6-1,TRBJ2-1,-,few,TGTGCCAGCAGCGGTCTAGAGTCTGAGCAGTTCTTC,CASSGLESEQFF